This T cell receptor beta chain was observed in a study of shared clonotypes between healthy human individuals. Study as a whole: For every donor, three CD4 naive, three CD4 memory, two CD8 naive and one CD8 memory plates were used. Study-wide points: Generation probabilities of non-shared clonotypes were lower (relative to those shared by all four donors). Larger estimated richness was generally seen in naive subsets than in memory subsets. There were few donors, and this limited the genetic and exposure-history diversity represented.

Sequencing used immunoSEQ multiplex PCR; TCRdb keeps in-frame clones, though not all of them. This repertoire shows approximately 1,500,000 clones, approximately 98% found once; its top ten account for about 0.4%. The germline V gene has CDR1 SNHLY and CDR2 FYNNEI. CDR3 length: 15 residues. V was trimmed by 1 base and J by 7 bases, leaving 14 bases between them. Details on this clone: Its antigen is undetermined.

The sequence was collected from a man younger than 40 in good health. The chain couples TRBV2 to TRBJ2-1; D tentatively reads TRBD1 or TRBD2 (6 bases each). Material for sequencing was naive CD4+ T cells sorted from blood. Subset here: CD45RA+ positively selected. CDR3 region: CASSEEVIGGNEQFF. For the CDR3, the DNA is TGTGCCAGCAGTGAAGAGGTCATAGGGGGGAATGAGCAGTTCTTC.